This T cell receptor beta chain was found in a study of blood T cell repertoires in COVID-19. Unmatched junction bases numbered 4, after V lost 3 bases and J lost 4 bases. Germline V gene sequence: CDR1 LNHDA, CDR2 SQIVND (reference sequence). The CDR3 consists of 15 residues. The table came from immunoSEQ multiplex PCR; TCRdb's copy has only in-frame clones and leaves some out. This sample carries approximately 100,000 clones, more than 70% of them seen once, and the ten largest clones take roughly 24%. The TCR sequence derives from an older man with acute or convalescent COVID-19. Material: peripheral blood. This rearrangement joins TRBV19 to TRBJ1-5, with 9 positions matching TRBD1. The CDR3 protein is CASSMGTGHNQPQHF. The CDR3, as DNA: TGTGCCAGTAGTATGGGGACAGGGCATAATCAGCCCCAGCATTTT.